The next 19 T cell receptor beta chains were all read from a single sample in a study of blood T cell repertoires in COVID-19. The method was immunoSEQ multiplex PCR; TCRdb's version includes in-frame clones alone and lacks a portion of them. The data show a few hundred thousand clones, more than 75% seen once. Sequenced material: PBMCs or T cells enriched from blood (not recorded which). The origin of the receptors is a woman between 40 and 55 years old who had recovered from COVID-19.

J is TRBJ1-2 and V is TRBV4-3; TRBD1 matches 7 bases. The germline V gene encodes CDR1 LGHNA and CDR2 YSLEER. V dropped 4 bases and J dropped 3; count of bases not matched to a gene: 8. CDR3 size: 15 residues. Written as DNA, the CDR3 is TGCGCCAGCAGCCGAGGCCGACAGGGATACTATGGCTACACCTTC. Translating gives CASSRGRQGYYGYTF.

The chain has TRBV7-9 and TRBJ1-2; TRBD1 is a possible D gene (6 bases). Per germline, CDR1 SEHNR and CDR2 FQNEAQ (reference sequence). The CDR3 extends over 13 amino acids. Trimming stripped 4 bases from V and 4 bases from J, with 10 bases between. The CDR3 DNA reads TGTGCCAGCAGCTACAAGGACAGCTATGGCTACACCTTC. It is translated as CASSYKDSYGYTF.

This clone was seen a single time. This chain connects TRBV11-2 to TRBJ2-1, with a possible D match to TRBD2 (6 bases). The CDR3 is made up of 16 amino acids. Germline V lookup: CDR1 SGHAT, CDR2 FQNNGV. The ends were cut back, 2 bases at V and 10 bases at J, with 21 bases in the middle. The CDR3 spells CASSLNAGGPLGEQFF. The CDR3 DNA sequence: TGTGCCAGCAGCTTAAATGCCGGGGGACCCCTCGGGGAGCAGTTCTTC.

The chain has TRBV13 and TRBJ1-3, with TRBD1 identical over 8 bases. The CDR3 sequence is 17 residues long. With V trimmed by 0 bases and J by 2 bases, 6 bases remained unmatched. From germline, CDR1 is PRHDT and CDR2 FYEKMQ (reference sequence). DNA of the CDR3: TGTGCCAGCAGCTTAGGCCGTTGGACAGGGACTGGAAACACCATATATTTT. It encodes CASSLGRWTGTGNTIYF. Using reference TRBV13 and TRBJ1-3 for the parts outside the CDR3, the full variable domain is AAGVIQSPRHLIKEKRETATLKCYPIPRHDTVYWYQQGPGQDPQFLISFYEKMQSDKGSIPDRFSAQQFSDYHSELNMSSLELGDSALYFCASSLGRWTGTGNTIYFGEGSWLTVV.

The chain joins TRBV7-9 to TRBJ2-7, with 8 bases matching TRBD1. The CDR3 has 13 residues. The ends lost 4 bases at V and 2 bases at J; junction bases unmatched: 1. Germline lookup yields CDR1 SEHNR and CDR2 FQNEAQ (reference sequence). The CDR3 DNA is TGTGCCAGCAGCTGGACAGGGCCCTACGAGCAGTACTTC. Amino acids: CASSWTGPYEQYF.

The chain couples TRBV2 to TRBJ1-5, with D perhaps matching TRBD1 (5 bases). Germline lookup yields CDR1 SNHLY and CDR2 FYNNEI. CDR3 length: 14 amino acids. This chain's CDR3 is CATSSGGGGQPQHF. CDR3 sequence (DNA): TGTGCGACTAGTAGTGGGGGGGGAGGTCAGCCCCAGCATTTT. Full variable domain (outside the CDR3, taken from reference TRBV2 and TRBJ1-5): EPEVTQTPSHQVTQMGQEVILRCVPISNHLYFYWYRQILGQKVEFLVSFYNNEISEKSEIFDDQFSVERPDGSNFTLKIRSTKLEDSAMYFCATSSGGGGQPQHFGDGTRLSIL.

The rearrangement uses TRBV25-1 and TRBJ2-7; D is ambiguous. The CDR3 spans 13 residues. Per the germline V gene, CDR1 is MGHDK and CDR2 is SYGVNS. Trimming took 1 base from V and 5 from J, leaving 9 bases between them. The CDR3 loop is CASSEWSSNEQYF. CDR3 nucleotide sequence: TGTGCCAGCAGTGAATGGAGTAGCAACGAGCAGTACTTC.

The CDR3 DNA follows: TGTGCCAGCAATAGCGGGAGTCCCTACGAGCAGTACTTC. Protein product: CASNSGSPYEQYF. The chain uses TRBV12-3 or TRBV12-4 and TRBJ2-7; 9 nucleotides line up with TRBD2. CDR3 size: 13 residues. V lost 7 bases, J lost 2 bases, and 3 bases stayed unmatched.

This chain links TRBV6-5 with TRBJ2-7, with D perhaps TRBD1 (5 bases). The CDR3 consists of 14 residues. Germline lookup yields CDR1 MNHEY and CDR2 SVGAGI. Trimming removed 0 bases from V and 2 bases from J, with 8 bases in between. As DNA, the CDR3 is TGTGCCAGCAGTTACTCGGTGGGGCCCTACGAGCAGTACTTC. This encodes CASSYSVGPYEQYF.

Notes on this clone: The identical CDR3 is also encoded by other nucleotide sequences in the sample. The DNA of the CDR3 is TGCAGTGCTAGCCGGAATGAGCAGTTCTTC. Translating it yields CSASRNEQFF. The V call is TRBV20-1, the J call TRBJ2-1; D not certain. Trimming stripped 3 bases from V and 7 bases from J, with 4 bases between. This CDR3 comprises 10 residues. Germline lookup yields CDR1 DFQATT and CDR2 SNEGSKA (reference sequence).

The chain couples TRBV2 to TRBJ1-4; 7 bases match TRBD1. The germline V gene encodes CDR1 SNHLY and CDR2 FYNNEI. The junction had 13 bases not matched to a gene; V was cut back by 10 bases and J by 2 bases. The CDR3 runs to 16 residues. Here the CDR3 reads CATTRQGSPTNEKLFF. The CDR3 coding sequence is TGTGCCACCACCCGACAGGGATCGCCTACTAATGAAAAACTGTTTTTT.

This clone was counted a few times. V gene TRBV6-2 or TRBV6-3 combines with J gene TRBJ2-7; 9 bases fit TRBD2. CDR1 and CDR2 from the germline V gene are MNHEY and SVGEGT. V shed 6 bases, J shed 4 bases, and the junction held 10 bases outside the gene matches. This CDR3 spans 15 amino acids. The CDR3: CASSLTGTSFYEQYF. Written as DNA, the CDR3 is TGTGCCAGCAGCCTAACCGGGACTAGCTTTTACGAGCAGTACTTC.

This clone was recorded only once. The chain joins TRBV3-1 (or the pseudogene TRBV3-2) to TRBJ2-1; D unclear. The CDR3 has 16 residues. Deletions cut 1 base from V and 5 bases from J, with 15 bases between. CDR1 is LGHDT and CDR2 is YNNKEL in the germline V gene (reference sequence). The CDR3 protein is CASSQVYLAGDNEQFF. CDR3 DNA sequence: TGTGCCAGCAGCCAAGTATATTTGGCTGGAGACAATGAGCAGTTCTTC.

The V and J genes are TRBV12-5 and TRBJ1-3; D is undetermined. Trimming shortened V by 6 bases and J by 1 base, and 10 bases separated the two germline ends. The CDR3 sequence is 14 residues long. CDR1 LGHNT and CDR2 FRNRAP come from the germline V gene. CDR3 sequence: CASGSGLSGNTIYF. Written as DNA, the CDR3 is TGTGCTAGTGGATCAGGCTTATCTGGAAACACCATATATTTT. Drawing the rest from reference TRBV12-5 and TRBJ1-3, the complete variable domain is DARVTQTPRHKVTEMGQEVTMRCQPILGHNTVFWYRQTMMQGLELLAYFRNRAPLDDSGMPKDRFSAEMPDATLATLKIQPSEPRDSAVYFCASGSGLSGNTIYFGEGSWLTVV.

The gene calls are TRBV7-6 and TRBJ1-3, with a tentative D call TRBD1 (6 bases). Trimming cost V 4 bases and J 2 bases, with 15 bases left between them. Per the germline V gene, CDR1 is SGHVS and CDR2 is FNYEAQ. The CDR3 is 16 amino acids. The CDR3 loop reads CASSWNPDSPGNTIYF. The CDR3 DNA is TGTGCCAGCAGCTGGAACCCGGACAGCCCTGGAAACACCATATATTTT.

Here the CDR3 reads CASSFPLSGRDQETQYF. CDR3 sequence (DNA): TGTGCCAGCAGCTTCCCCCTTTCCGGGAGAGACCAAGAGACCCAGTACTTC. The V gene is TRBV7-2, the J gene TRBJ2-5; tentative D call: TRBD2 (6 bases). CDR1 and CDR2 (germline): SGHTA, FQGNSA. V was shortened by 3 bases and J by 0 bases, with 17 bases between the two germline ends. The CDR3 extends over 17 amino acids. Full variable domain (remainder filled in from reference TRBV7-2 and TRBJ2-5): GAGVSQSPSNKVTEKGKDVELRCDPISGHTALYWYRQSLGQGLEFLIYFQGNSAPDKSGLPSDRFSAERTGGSVSTLTIQRTQQEDSAVYLCASSFPLSGRDQETQYFGPGTRLLVL.

The chain carries TRBV7-2 and TRBJ2-2, with 11 bases identical to TRBD2. This CDR3 is built from 15 residues. Germline lookup yields CDR1 SGHTA and CDR2 FQGNSA. The V and J ends lost 1 base and 7 bases, in that order; junction bases with no gene match: 2. The CDR3 loop is CASSLDSGRVGELFF. The DNA for the CDR3 is TGTGCCAGCAGCTTAGATAGCGGGAGGGTCGGGGAGCTGTTTTTT. Drawing the rest from reference TRBV7-2 and TRBJ2-2, the complete variable domain is GAGVSQSPSNKVTEKGKDVELRCDPISGHTALYWYRQSLGQGLEFLIYFQGNSAPDKSGLPSDRFSAERTGGSVSTLTIQRTQQEDSAVYLCASSLDSGRVGELFFGEGSRLTVL.

The chain carries TRBV5-1 and TRBJ1-1; TRBD1 matches 8 bases. The CDR3 has 13 amino acids. Germline CDR1 reads SGHRS; CDR2 reads YFSETQ. Trimming took 4 bases from V and 7 from J; bases not matched to a gene: 6. In DNA form, the CDR3 reads TGCGCCAGCAGCCTAAACAGGGGGGGTGAAGCTTTCTTT. Its translation: CASSLNRGGEAFF.

The V gene is TRBV27, the J gene TRBJ1-2; 8 bases match TRBD1. The CDR3 contains 15 residues. The junction had 9 bases not matched to a gene; V was cut back by 5 bases and J by 4 bases. The germline gives CDR1 MNHEY, CDR2 SMNVEV (reference sequence). CDR3 amino acids: CASSLGYTGGYGYTF. The DNA for the CDR3 is TGTGCCAGCAGTCTAGGTTATACAGGGGGCTATGGCTACACCTTC.